The 18 T cell receptor beta chains listed next were all sequenced from one sample in a study of T cells after yellow fever vaccination. TCRdb re-called the 5' RACE reads with MiXCR, one entry per CDR3 protein. The sample holds 200,000 to 300,000 distinct CDR3 sequences, about an eighth seen once. Sequenced material: CD4+ T cells sorted from PBMCs, taken 45 days after the yellow fever booster vaccination. The receptor set was obtained from a man aged 30 to 45 who received the YFV17D yellow fever vaccine.

This clonotype appeared a few times. V gene TRBV7-2 combines with J gene TRBJ2-3; 7 bases match TRBD2. The CDR3 is 13 amino acids. J was trimmed by 1 base and V by 9 bases; bases with no gene match: 4. CDR1 and CDR2 (germline): SGHTA, FQGNSA. The CDR3 is CASRSGGTDTQYF. The DNA for the CDR3 is TGTGCCAGTCGAAGCGGGGGCACAGATACGCAGTATTTT.

This clonotype was seen a handful of times. V is TRBV7-2 and J is TRBJ2-3; 7 positions agree with TRBD2. J lost 0 bases, V lost 6 bases, and 6 bases had no gene match. The CDR3 runs to 15 residues. Germline-derived CDR1 and CDR2 are SGHTA and FQGNSA. This CDR3 reads CASSRMGGSTDTQYF. CDR3 nucleotides: TGTGCCAGCAGTCGTATGGGGGGGAGCACAGATACGCAGTATTTT.

CDR3 in DNA: TGTGCCAGCTCAAGGGTGGGGGACACTGAAGCTTTCTTT. Translated, it gives CASSRVGDTEAFF. The rearrangement joins TRBV18 to TRBJ1-1, with D perhaps matching TRBD1 (5 bases). Germline CDR1 is KGHSH and CDR2 is LQKENI. This CDR3 has 13 residues. The V and J ends lost 5 bases and 3 bases respectively, with 10 bases between them.

The rearrangement uses TRBV6-1 and TRBJ1-1; no clear D gene. Germline loops: CDR1 MNHNS, CDR2 SASEGT. The V and J ends lost 7 bases and 1 base respectively, with 10 bases between them. The CDR3 extends over 13 amino acids. The CDR3 coding sequence is TGTGCCAGCACCGGACTAGGGAACACTGAAGCTTTCTTT. This codes for CASTGLGNTEAFF.

This clonotype was counted only a few times. The rearrangement links TRBV12-1 to TRBJ2-7; the table's D gene call, TRBD1, was not cross checked with the DNA. TRBV12-1 is a pseudogene segment. The CDR3 extends over 16 amino acids. The CDR3 nucleotides are TGTGCCGGCCCCGGGGGGTGTCTGAACCGCGACTACGAGCAGTACTTC. Translation gives CAGPGGCLNRDYEQYF.

This clonotype has more than one count but fewer than ten. This sequence joins TRBV18 and TRBJ1-5, with D possibly TRBD1 on 6 matching bases. The length of the CDR3 is 13 residues. V shed 2 bases and J shed 6 bases, with 8 bases lying between them. Germline values: CDR1 KGHSH, CDR2 LQKENI. In DNA form, the CDR3 reads TGTGCCAGCTCACCATCGGACAGTCAGCCCCAGCATTTT. Encoded protein: CASSPSDSQPQHF.

CDR3 nucleotides: TGTGCCAGTAGTAACGGCCCGGGAAACTCCTACGAGCAGTACTTC. This sequence encodes CASSNGPGNSYEQYF. The chain has TRBV19 and TRBJ2-7, with a tentative D call TRBD2 (5 bases). Per germline, CDR1 LNHDA and CDR2 SQIVND (reference sequence). CDR3 length: 15 residues. V lost 4 bases to trimming and J lost 0 bases, with 13 bases between them.

This clonotype was picked up a small number of times. This chain links TRBV20-1 with TRBJ2-1; D remains ambiguous. Germline assignment: CDR1 DFQATT and CDR2 SNEGSKA (reference sequence). CDR3 length equals 12 residues. Between the trimmed V and J ends, which lost 3 bases and 4 bases, there was a span of 7 bases. CDR3 residues: CSASSDYNEQFF. DNA of the CDR3: TGCAGTGCTAGCTCAGATTACAATGAGCAGTTCTTC.

V usage is TRBV28 and J usage is TRBJ1-2, with 10 nucleotides matching TRBD1. CDR1 MDHEN and CDR2 SYDVKM come from the germline V gene. Losses at the gene ends were 4 bases for V and 5 bases for J; bases not matched to a gene: 7. The CDR3 extends over 15 amino acids. The CDR3 DNA follows: TGTGCCAGCAGTTCGCCGACAGGGGGCAAGTATGGCTACACCTTC. Its translation: CASSSPTGGKYGYTF.

The V and J genes are TRBV4-3 and TRBJ1-1; no reliable D call. Germline V gene sequence: CDR1 LGHNA, CDR2 YSLEER. The CDR3 is made up of 14 amino acids. V shed 4 bases and J shed 5 bases, with 14 bases lying between them. The CDR3 bases are TGCGCCAGCAGCCGATTATCGGGTGGGACTGAAGCTTTCTTT. Translation: CASSRLSGGTEAFF.

In its sample, this clonotype was seen a few times. This chain uses TRBV20-1 with TRBJ2-5, with D perhaps TRBD1 or TRBD2 (5 bases each). The CDR3 totals 13 residues. Germline V lookup: CDR1 DFQATT, CDR2 SNEGSKA (reference sequence). Between the trimmed V and J ends, which lost 4 bases and 2 bases, there was a span of 11 bases. The CDR3 here is CSANEGEQETQYF. The CDR3 DNA follows: TGCAGTGCTAATGAAGGGGAGCAAGAGACCCAGTACTTC.

V gene TRBV4-3 combines with J gene TRBJ2-1, with 10 bases aligning to TRBD1. This CDR3 has 16 amino acids. V lost 2 bases to trimming and J lost 8 bases; unmatched junction nucleotides: 9. Germline values: CDR1 LGHNA, CDR2 YSLEER. The CDR3 protein is CASSQSGTGAPDEQFF. Here the CDR3 DNA reads TGCGCCAGCAGCCAAAGCGGGACAGGGGCTCCTGATGAGCAGTTCTTC.

This clonotype appeared a few times. The gene calls are TRBV5-1 and TRBJ1-4, with 9 bases that match TRBD1. This CDR3 is built from 14 residues. The germline V gene has CDR1 SGHRS and CDR2 YFSETQ. Germline trimming cut 4 bases from V and 7 bases from J; bases unmatched to any gene: 5. CDR3 sequence: CASSDRTGAEKLFF. The CDR3 nucleotides are TGCGCCAGCAGCGATCGGACAGGGGCTGAAAAACTGTTTTTT.

The chain couples TRBV11-2 to TRBJ1-1; D perhaps matches TRBD1 (5 bases). Between the trimmed V and J ends, which lost 1 base and 4 bases, there was a span of 10 bases. The CDR3 sequence is 14 residues long. CDR1 and CDR2 (germline): SGHAT, FQNNGV. This chain's CDR3 is CASSLVAGSTEAFF. The CDR3 nucleotides read TGTGCCAGCAGCTTAGTAGCAGGGAGCACTGAAGCTTTCTTT.

This clonotype turned up a few times. J is TRBJ2-1 and V is TRBV6-1, with 14 bases that match TRBD2. Looked up from germline, CDR1 is MNHNS and CDR2 is SASEGT. There are 15 residues in the CDR3. With 8 bases clipped from V and 6 bases from J, the junction kept 6 bases outside the gene matches. CDR3: CASHHGTSGSNEQFF. CDR3 nucleotide sequence: TGTGCCAGCCATCATGGGACTAGCGGGAGCAATGAGCAGTTCTTC.

The chain links TRBV3-1 to TRBJ1-4; a possible D gene is TRBD1 (5 bases). From germline, CDR1 is LGHDT and CDR2 YNNKEL (reference sequence). CDR3 length: 16 amino acids. Trimming took 4 bases from V and 8 from J, leaving 20 bases between them. DNA of the CDR3: TGTGCCAGCAGCCCCTACCTGACCGGGGAGGGGGAAAAACTGTTTTTT. It translates to CASSPYLTGEGEKLFF.

V gene TRBV7-9 combines with J gene TRBJ2-3; 10 bases fit TRBD2. The CDR3 is 15 residues long. The V gene's germline CDR1 is SEHNR and CDR2 FQNEAQ (reference sequence). J gave up 6 bases and V 8 bases, and 11 bases lay outside the gene matches. Here the CDR3 DNA reads TGTGCCAGCTCCAGAGCTAGCGGGAGTGTGGATACGCAGTATTTT. Encoded protein: CASSRASGSVDTQYF. Using reference TRBV7-9 and TRBJ2-3 for the parts outside the CDR3, the full variable domain is DTGVSQNPRHKITKRGQNVTFRCDPISEHNRLYWYRQTLGQGPEFLTYFQNEAQLEKSRLLSDRFSAERPKGSFSTLEIQRTEQGDSAMYLCASSRASGSVDTQYFGPGTRLTVL.

The sample holds a few counts of this clonotype. The CDR3 is CASSPVGAEPYNEQFF. The DNA for the CDR3 is TGTGCCAGCAGCCCGGTAGGAGCGGAACCATACAATGAGCAGTTCTTC. The rearrangement links TRBV7-9 to TRBJ2-1; tentatively, D is TRBD2 (5 bases). The CDR3 spans 16 residues. Germline CDR1 reads SEHNR; CDR2 reads FQNEAQ (reference sequence). V lost 5 bases to trimming and J lost 4 bases, with 18 bases between them.